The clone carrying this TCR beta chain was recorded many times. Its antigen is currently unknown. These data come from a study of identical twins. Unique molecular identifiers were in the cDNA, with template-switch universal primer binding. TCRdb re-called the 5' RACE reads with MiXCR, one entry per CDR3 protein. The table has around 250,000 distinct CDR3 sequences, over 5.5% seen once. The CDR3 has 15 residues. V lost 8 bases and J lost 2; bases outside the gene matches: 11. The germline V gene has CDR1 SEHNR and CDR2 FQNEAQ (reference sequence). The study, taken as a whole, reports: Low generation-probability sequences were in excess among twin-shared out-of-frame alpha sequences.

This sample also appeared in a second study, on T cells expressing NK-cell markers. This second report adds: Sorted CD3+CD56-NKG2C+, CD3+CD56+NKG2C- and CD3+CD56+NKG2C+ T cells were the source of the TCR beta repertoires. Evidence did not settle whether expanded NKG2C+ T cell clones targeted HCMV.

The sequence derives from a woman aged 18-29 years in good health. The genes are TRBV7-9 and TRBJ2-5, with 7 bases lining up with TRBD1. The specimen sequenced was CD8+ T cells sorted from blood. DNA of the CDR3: TGTGCCAGCTCGCCACCCCAGGGGGAGCAAGAGACCCAGTACTTC. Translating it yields CASSPPQGEQETQYF.